What follows describes a single TCR beta chain. The record originates from a study of cytomegalovirus exposure and HLA in healthy donors. The PCR employed 60 Vbeta primers together with 13 Jbeta primers. Method: immunoSEQ multiplex PCR; TCRdb's copy keeps in-frame clones and lacks some. The sample has under 200,000 clones, about 12% seen once. The CDR3 covers 13 residues. Trimming took off 11 bases at V and 0 bases at J, with 13 bases between the two ends. Germline CDR1 MGHDK, CDR2 SYGVNS. The sequence came from a man aged 50 to 59 in good health and CMV-seropositive. This rearrangement joins TRBV25-1 to TRBJ1-1; no clear D gene. The specimen sequenced was PBMCs. CDR3 bases: TGTGCCGTTACGAATGAGATGAACACTGAAGCTTTCTTT. Its protein is CAVTNEMNTEAFF. The whole variable domain, remainder taken from reference TRBV25-1 and TRBJ1-1, is EADIYQTPRYLVIGTGKKITLECSQTMGHDKMYWYQQDPGMELHLIHYSYGVNSTEKGDLSSESTVSRIRTEHFPLTLESARPSHTSQYLCAVTNEMNTEAFFGQGTRLTVV.